The rows below give T cell receptor beta chains drawn from one sample of a study of beta chain features in type 1 diabetes. Generated by immunoSEQ multiplex PCR, the TCRdb table keeps only in-frame clones and is missing some. The sample consists of 640,000 or so clones, about 14% of them appearing once. The sample consisted of naive CD4+ T cells from blood. The receptors shown here come from a man between 18 and 29 years old with type 1 diabetes. The CDR3 runs from the conserved cysteine through the conserved F or W. D genes are given only for firm matches. The size field is filled for only some rows; it gives once, few, many or a size class.

v_call	clone_size	j_call	d_call	cdr3_aa	cdr3_nt
TRBV11-2	.	TRBJ2-5	.	CASSRVGVEETQYF	TGTGCCAGCAGTAGAGTGGGGGTAGAGGAGACCCAGTACTTC
TRBV25-1	few	TRBJ1-1	TRBD1	CASSGGFQGALNTEAFF	TGTGCCAGCAGTGGTGGGTTCCAGGGGGCTTTGAACACTGAAGCTTTCTTT
TRBV11-1	few	TRBJ2-5	TRBD2	CASSLRTSGEETQYF	TGTGCCAGCAGCTTGCGGACTAGCGGAGAAGAGACCCAGTACTTC
TRBV30	.	TRBJ1-2	.	CAWASGGNGYTF	TGTGCCTGGGCCTCGGGGGGCAATGGCTACACCTTC
TRBV5-1	few	TRBJ2-3	.	CASSLPQGDTQYF	TGCGCCAGCAGCCTTCCACAAGGCGATACGCAGTATTTT
TRBV28	.	TRBJ1-1	.	CASSPPKNTEAFF	TGTGCCAGCAGCCCACCAAAGAACACTGAAGCTTTCTTT
TRBV10-3	.	TRBJ2-7	TRBD2	CAISGTSGGSYEQYF	TGTGCCATCAGCGGGACTAGCGGGGGATCCTACGAGCAGTACTTC
TRBV6-5	.	TRBJ2-2	TRBD2	CASSSPGLAFPGELFF	TGTGCCAGCAGTTCTCCGGGACTAGCGTTCCCCGGGGAGCTGTTTTTT
TRBV6-5	few	TRBJ2-1	TRBD2	CASSDHSGRNEQFF	TGTGCCAGCAGTGACCATAGCGGGAGGAATGAGCAGTTCTTC
TRBV7-2	.	TRBJ1-2	.	CASSTGYGYTF	TGTGCCAGCAGCACCGGCTATGGCTACACCTTC
TRBV7-3	.	TRBJ2-7	.	CASSPGGAIYEQYF	TGTGCCAGCAGCCCTGGGGGGGCTATATACGAGCAGTACTTC
TRBV4-1	.	TRBJ1-5	.	CASSQGNNQPQHF	TGCGCCAGCAGCCAAGGTAATAATCAGCCCCAGCATTTT
TRBV10-3	.	TRBJ2-5	.	CAISEGHLETQYF	TGTGCCATCAGTGAAGGCCATTTGGAGACCCAGTACTTC
TRBV14	.	TRBJ2-5	TRBD2	CASSQDYSGSAKTQYF	TGTGCCAGCAGCCAAGATTATAGCGGGAGCGCGAAGACCCAGTACTTC
TRBV30	few	TRBJ2-7	.	CAWSGPGGGSAYEQYF	TGTGCCTGGAGTGGTCCCGGCGGAGGCTCAGCCTACGAGCAGTACTTC
TRBV7-3	few	TRBJ2-1	.	CASSLGQPGDEQFF	TGTGCCAGCAGCTTAGGACAGCCCGGCGATGAGCAGTTCTTC
TRBV7-2	.	TRBJ2-3	.	CASSWRQGTDTQYF	TGTGCCAGCAGCTGGAGACAGGGCACAGATACGCAGTATTTT
TRBV23-1	few	TRBJ1-4	.	CASSRYPDGGTTNEKLFF	TGCGCCAGCAGTCGATACCCGGATGGTGGAACAACTAATGAAAAACTGTTTTTT
TRBV7-9	few	TRBJ2-3	TRBD2	CAGARTSGTDTQYF	TGTGCCGGGGCGAGGACTAGCGGGACAGATACGCAGTATTTT
TRBV7-6	.	TRBJ1-1	.	CASSLAGTANTEAFF	TGTGCCAGCAGCTTAGCCGGGACGGCGAACACTGAAGCTTTCTTT
TRBV5-4	few	TRBJ2-3	.	CASSLTAGAADTQYF	TGTGCCAGCAGCTTGACGGCGGGGGCGGCGGATACGCAGTATTTT
TRBV25-1	few	TRBJ2-6	.	CASGPRSGANVLTF	TGTGCCAGCGGACCCCGCTCTGGGGCCAACGTCCTGACTTTC
TRBV28	.	TRBJ2-3	TRBD2	CASSLPSGGPDTQYF	TGTGCCAGCAGTTTACCTAGCGGGGGGCCAGATACGCAGTATTTT
TRBV7-2	.	TRBJ1-1	.	CASRLPGTYEAFF	TGTGCCAGCAGGCTTCCCGGGACATATGAAGCTTTCTTT
TRBV10-3	few	TRBJ2-1	.	CAISELNEQFF	TGTGCCATCAGTGAGCTGAATGAGCAGTTCTTC
TRBV2	.	TRBJ1-2	.	CASSSRRTGVYGYTF	TGTGCCAGCAGTTCCCGCCGGACGGGAGTTTATGGCTACACCTTC
TRBV25-1	.	TRBJ1-1	.	CASSAEGGYTEAFF	TGTGCCAGCAGTGCAGAGGGGGGGTACACTGAAGCTTTCTTT
TRBV28	.	TRBJ1-2	.	CASSVGGYGYTF	TGTGCCAGCAGTGTTGGGGGGTATGGCTACACCTTC
TRBV30	.	TRBJ2-1	.	CAWSVGGLSNEQFF	TGTGCCTGGAGTGTGGGTGGGCTTTCCAATGAGCAGTTCTTC
TRBV29-1	few	TRBJ2-3	.	CSVNSPDTQYF	TGCAGCGTTAACAGCCCAGATACGCAGTATTTT
TRBV6-6	.	TRBJ1-1	.	CASSWGWTEAFF	TGTGCCAGCAGTTGGGGTTGGACTGAAGCTTTCTTT
TRBV18	.	TRBJ2-6	.	CASSVTGANVLTF	TGTGCCAGCTCGGTAACTGGGGCCAACGTCCTGACTTTC
TRBV19	few	TRBJ2-2	.	CASRTPGGLNTGELFF	TGTGCCAGTAGGACACCCGGGGGTCTAAACACCGGGGAGCTGTTTTTT
TRBV15	few	TRBJ2-7	.	CATSRDAGSYEQYF	TGTGCCACCAGCAGAGACGCTGGCTCCTACGAGCAGTACTTC
TRBV7-2	few	TRBJ1-1	.	CASSLRPGEDTEAFF	TGTGCCAGCAGCTTACGTCCGGGCGAGGACACTGAAGCTTTCTTT
TRBV7-9	.	TRBJ1-3	TRBD1	CASSLGQPNTIYF	TGTGCCAGCAGCTTGGGACAGCCGAACACCATATATTTT
TRBV7-2	.	TRBJ2-2	TRBD2	CASTAGVTGELFF	TGTGCCAGCACGGCGGGGGTCACCGGGGAGCTGTTTTTT
TRBV11-3	few	TRBJ2-6	.	CASSQNGHVLTF	TGTGCCAGCAGCCAAAATGGACACGTCCTGACTTTC
TRBV9	.	TRBJ2-3	.	CASSVAHTDTQYF	TGTGCCAGCAGCGTAGCCCACACAGATACGCAGTATTTT
TRBV28	few	TRBJ2-7	.	CASSLVGQGYEQYF	TGTGCCAGCAGCCTCGTTGGTCAAGGCTACGAGCAGTACTTC